The TCR beta chain described here comes from a study of T cell responses to AZD1222 COVID-19 vaccine (dated by TCRdb to about 2021). At the level of the whole study: TCR sequencing was performed for about 240 trial participants, of whom 207 were given two doses of AZD1222 and some 25 were given two doses of MenACWY control vaccine. Trial participants were enrolled into age subgroups of 18-55, 56-69 and 70-plus years, which contained 148, 28 and 57 TCR-sequenced participants, respectively. The investigation overall reported the following: Nearly half of unique spike-specific TCRs reportedly recognized epitopes outside regions mutated in the B.1.351 and B.1.1.7 variants. Because no samples from the day 14 peak response were available, repertoires could be characterized only after the peak T cell response. In the small 56-69-year group, the increase in depth fell short of significance, most likely because of low power. The vaccine-associated CD4 TCRs covered the entire spike protein, and the dominant responses fell in regions 160-218 and 743-854. Participants were mostly white British and included more females than males, and it was suggested by the authors that clonal diversity may have been underestimated. Conclusions about previously exposed vaccinees are limited, since just five or six AZD1222 recipients were seropositive for SARS-CoV-2 at baseline. After two AZD1222 doses, both the breadth and the depth of spike-specific TCRs were significantly higher than at day 0 and than in MenACWY recipients.

The CDR3 regions of human TCRbeta chains were analyzed by immunosequencing. On the authors' methods: Repertoire TCRs were checked for matches against a reference library of SARS-CoV-2-specific TCRs that had been generated using the MIRA antigen-specificity platform. Breadth was defined as the fraction of unique TCRs that were SARS-CoV-2-associated. Depth was defined as the fraction of total T cells that were SARS-CoV-2-associated. Using the MIRA data, each spike-specific TCR was assigned both to the spike region to which the TCR was reactive and to a CD4 or CD8 class. Log10-transformed breadth and depth values were compared by one-way ANOVA with Sidak's multiple comparisons tests. What TCRdb holds here is the immuneACCESS table cut down to in-frame rearrangements. Part of the clones is not present; checked against another copy, under half of the missing clones reflect an unresolved V gene, and the others are unexplained. V and J calls and clone size follow that table, whereas D and trimming were derived from the DNA. Recorded for this sample are 150,000 or so clones; 90% of them occurred a single time. The top ten hold around 6.3% of the sample.

Taken from the germline V gene (reference sequence), the CDR1 and CDR2 loops are GTSNPN and SVGIG. From cysteine to phenylalanine, the CDR3 is 14 amino acids long. Of the read, only the CDR3 DNA is kept; its 42 bases are in frame from base 1. Relative to germline, V is 3 bases shorter and J is 5 bases shorter, with 13 bases between their ends. What the time point label conveys for this sample: about 28 days (+/-7) after the second vaccine dose. AZD1222 recipients with second doses at about 4 weeks or about 12 weeks were pooled, because spike-specific TCR depth and breadth did not differ between schedules. Samples from vaccinated people were obtained from the UK trials COV001 and COV002, which included a single-blind randomized controlled phase 2/3 trial of AZD1222 (ChAdOx1 nCoV-19) in healthy adults. For TCRbeta chain sequencing, PBMC samples were collected from trial participants at day 0 and at day 28 after the second dose.

Note on this clone: What antigen it recognizes has not been identified. Qualities for individual bases were not recorded, and no much larger clone is one base off.

Rearrangement joined TRBV30 to TRBJ1-4; 6 matching bases give a weak D call of TRBD1. This specimen was peripheral blood, taken 28 days after the second AZD1222 dose. This TCR derives from an adult who received the AZD1222 COVID-19 vaccine. This receptor has the CDR3 CAWRPGHLNEKLFF. The base sequence is TGTGCCTGGAGGCCGGGACATTTGAATGAAAAACTGTTTTTT.